The 21 T cell receptor beta chains below come from one sample, sequenced in a study of cytomegalovirus exposure and HLA in healthy donors. This table comes from immunoSEQ multiplex PCR, and its TCRdb copy is limited to in-frame clones, with some not included. The sample carries 150,000 to 200,000 clones, approximately 85% recorded once. Specimen: PBMCs. These receptors originate from a woman younger than 35 in good health and CMV-seronegative.

CDR3 nucleotide sequence: TGTGCCAGCAGCATAGACAGTGACGGAGAGCAGTACTTC. It translates to CASSIDSDGEQYF. V usage is TRBV5-4 and J usage is TRBJ2-7; tentative D call: TRBD1 (5 bases). The CDR3 contains 13 residues. Trimming cost V 4 bases and J 7 bases, with 15 bases left between them. Germline lookup yields CDR1 SGHNT and CDR2 YYREEE (reference sequence).

This chain uses TRBV4-1 with TRBJ1-5; D is uncertain. This CDR3 is 13 amino acids long. With 1 base removed from V and 4 bases from J, the gap between germline ends came to 5 bases. Per germline, CDR1 MGHRA and CDR2 YSYEKL. The CDR3 DNA is TGCGCCAGCAGCCAAGGTCCGAATCAGCCCCAGCATTTT. Its protein product is CASSQGPNQPQHF.

The J gene is TRBJ2-7, the V gene TRBV18; the D is unclear. Trimming left V 3 bases short and J 2 bases short, with 11 bases between. This CDR3 is 14 amino acids long. Germline V gene lookup returns CDR1 KGHSH and CDR2 LQKENI. Here the CDR3 DNA reads TGTGCCAGCTCACCCGACTCTCTCCCCTACGAGCAGTACTTC. Protein sequence: CASSPDSLPYEQYF.

This chain connects TRBV4-1 to TRBJ1-1; 9 bases fit TRBD1. Per the germline V gene, CDR1 is MGHRA and CDR2 is YSYEKL. This CDR3 is 17 amino acids long. With V trimmed by 1 base and J by 2 bases, 8 bases remained unmatched. The CDR3 reads CASSQAWGTGRNTEAFF. The CDR3 coding sequence is TGCGCCAGCAGCCAAGCGTGGGGGACAGGGCGAAACACTGAAGCTTTCTTT.

The chain couples TRBV6-5 to TRBJ2-3; 8 bases match TRBD2. CDR1 MNHEY and CDR2 SVGAGI come from the germline V gene. V lost 5 bases and J lost 0; bases outside the gene matches: 1. This CDR3 is 14 amino acids long. This CDR3 reads CASSRGGSTDTQYF. The CDR3 DNA sequence: TGTGCCAGCAGTCGGGGGGGGAGCACAGATACGCAGTATTTT.

The count of this clone is one. In DNA form, the CDR3 reads TGTGCCTGGAGTGACGGTGACAGGGACACAGATACGCAGTATTTT. Translating gives CAWSDGDRDTDTQYF. V gene TRBV30 combines with J gene TRBJ2-3; 7 nucleotides line up with TRBD1. Trimming at V came to 1 base and at J to 2 bases, leaving 6 bases not matched to a gene. The CDR3 runs 15 residues. Per the germline V gene, CDR1 is GTSNPN and CDR2 is SVGIG (reference sequence). The whole variable domain, filled in from reference TRBV30 and TRBJ2-3, reads SQTIHQWPATLVQPVGSPLSLECTVEGTSNPNLYWYRQAAGRGLQLLFYSVGIGQISSEVPQNLSASRPQDRQFILSSKKLLLSDSGFYLCAWSDGDRDTDTQYFGPGTRLTVL.

Note on this clone: A much larger clonotype is one base distant, so this may be a read error. The chain recombines TRBV6-5 with TRBJ2-3; TRBD2 agrees at 15 bases. V gave up 5 bases and J gave up 4 bases; unmatched junction bases: 1. The germline CDR1 and CDR2 sequences are MNHEY and SVGAGI. This CDR3 contains 15 residues. The CDR3 DNA reads TGTGCCAGCAGTGGACTAGCGGGAGGGCCAGATACGCAGTATTTT. It codes for CASSGLAGGPDTQYF.

The chain couples TRBV5-4 to TRBJ1-2, with 11 bases identical to TRBD1. This CDR3 region has 14 residues. V lost 4 bases and J lost 4; bases outside the gene matches: 3. Germline V gene data show CDR1 as SGHNT and CDR2 as YYREEE (reference sequence). DNA for the CDR3: TGTGCCAGCAGCGGGGGACAGGGGGGCTATGGCTACACCTTC. Its protein is CASSGGQGGYGYTF.

The genes are TRBV6-5 and TRBJ2-2, with 7 nucleotides matching TRBD1. The J segment lost 7 bases and the V segment lost 2 bases, leaving 10 bases of the junction unmatched. This CDR3 has 16 amino acids. Germline CDR1 MNHEY, CDR2 SVGAGI. In DNA form, the CDR3 reads TGTGCCAGCAGTTACCCCAGACAGGGAGATATCGGGGAGCTGTTTTTT. Encoded protein: CASSYPRQGDIGELFF.

This rearrangement joins TRBV5-1 to TRBJ2-3; 12 nucleotides line up with TRBD2. The CDR3 is made up of 16 amino acids. The V gene's germline CDR1 is SGHRS and CDR2 YFSETQ. V trimming: 1 base; J trimming: 7 bases; junction bases outside the gene matches: 7. The CDR3 sequence is CASSLSLAGGPYTQYF. The CDR3 DNA follows: TGCGCCAGCAGCTTGTCCCTAGCGGGAGGGCCATATACGCAGTATTTT. Full variable domain (outside the CDR3, taken from reference TRBV5-1 and TRBJ2-3): KAGVTQTPRYLIKTRGQQVTLSCSPISGHRSVSWYQQTPGQGLQFLFEYFSETQRNKGNFPGRFSGRQFSNSRSEMNVSTLELGDSALYLCASSLSLAGGPYTQYFGPGTRLTVL.

V is TRBV5-1 and J is TRBJ2-5, with 11 bases identical to TRBD1. The V segment lost 3 bases and the J segment 5 bases; nucleotides outside the gene matches: 12. CDR1 and CDR2 (germline): SGHRS, YFSETQ. The CDR3 length is 17 residues. The CDR3 loop reads CASSSPDRGPDRETQYF. Here the CDR3 DNA reads TGCGCCAGCAGCTCACCGGACAGGGGGCCTGATCGGGAGACCCAGTACTTC.

The chain uses TRBV19 and TRBJ1-5; D is perhaps TRBD1 (5 bases). The CDR3 is made up of 14 amino acids. The germline CDR1 and CDR2 sequences are LNHDA and SQIVND (reference sequence). V was clipped by 2 bases and J by 7 bases, with 12 bases between them. CDR3 nucleotide sequence: TGTGCCAGTAGTATAATCTTGGGGGGACAGCCCCAGCATTTT. Translated: CASSIILGGQPQHF. Using reference TRBV19 and TRBJ1-5 for the parts outside the CDR3, the full variable domain is DGGITQSPKYLFRKEGQNVTLSCEQNLNHDAMYWYRQDPGQGLRLIYYSQIVNDFQKGDIAEGYSVSREKKESFPLTVTSAQKNPTAFYLCASSIILGGQPQHFGDGTRLSIL.

V usage is TRBV20-1 and J usage is TRBJ1-2, with D unclear. Germline CDR1 reads DFQATT; CDR2 reads SNEGSKA (reference sequence). V was cut by 5 bases and J by 6 bases, with 10 bases left in between. The CDR3 runs to 11 residues. DNA of the CDR3: TGCAGTGCTCCTAGGGAGGATGGCTACACCTTC. Translation: CSAPREDGYTF.

V and J are TRBV6-5 and TRBJ2-5; TRBD1 is a possible D gene (6 bases). V was pared by 4 bases and J by 5 bases, with 14 bases between. The CDR3 loop spans 14 amino acids. Germline CDR1 reads MNHEY; CDR2 reads SVGAGI. CDR3 bases: TGTGCCAGCAGTTCCAACAGGGTTAGGGAGACCCAGTACTTC. This codes for CASSSNRVRETQYF.

This chain connects TRBV7-8 to TRBJ1-1, with D maybe TRBD1 (6 bases). Germline-derived CDR1 and CDR2 are SGHVS and FQNEAQ. The CDR3 length is 13 residues. V lost 11 bases and J lost 0, with 13 bases in between. For the CDR3, the DNA is TGTGCCTGCTGGACAGAGTTGAACACTGAAGCTTTCTTT. Translated, it gives CACWTELNTEAFF.

This clone was seen only a few times. The V call is TRBV18, the J call TRBJ2-7, with TRBD1 identical over 7 bases. Looked up from germline, CDR1 is KGHSH and CDR2 is LQKENI. The CDR3 is made up of 14 amino acids. With V trimmed by 3 bases and J by 2 bases, 4 bases remained unmatched. The CDR3 DNA follows: TGTGCCAGCTCACCCGGGACAGCGACCTACGAGCAGTACTTC. This translates into CASSPGTATYEQYF.

The chain links TRBV5-1 to TRBJ2-3, with TRBD2 matching 9 bases. The V segment lost 0 bases and the J segment 3 bases; nucleotides outside the gene matches: 5. Germline V gene lookup returns CDR1 SGHRS and CDR2 YFSETQ. The CDR3 loop spans 16 amino acids. The CDR3 DNA is TGCGCCAGCAGCTTGGGCCTAGCGGGAAGGACAGATACGCAGTATTTT. Encoded protein: CASSLGLAGRTDTQYF. Variable domain in full (rest from reference TRBV5-1 and TRBJ2-3): KAGVTQTPRYLIKTRGQQVTLSCSPISGHRSVSWYQQTPGQGLQFLFEYFSETQRNKGNFPGRFSGRQFSNSRSEMNVSTLELGDSALYLCASSLGLAGRTDTQYFGPGTRLTVL.

The chain links TRBV19 to TRBJ1-2; a possible D gene is TRBD1 (6 bases). This CDR3 region has 14 residues. Deletions cut 3 bases from V and 4 bases from J, with 12 bases between. From germline, CDR1 is LNHDA and CDR2 SQIVND (reference sequence). The CDR3, as DNA: TGTGCCAGTAGTATCCCGGGACAACCCTATGGCTACACCTTC. It yields the protein CASSIPGQPYGYTF. Complete variable domain (other parts from reference TRBV19 and TRBJ1-2): DGGITQSPKYLFRKEGQNVTLSCEQNLNHDAMYWYRQDPGQGLRLIYYSQIVNDFQKGDIAEGYSVSREKKESFPLTVTSAQKNPTAFYLCASSIPGQPYGYTFGSGTRLTVV.

This clone has only a few counts. Other DNA variants within this sample encode the same CDR3. The chain uses TRBV5-4 and TRBJ1-2; the D gene is possibly TRBD1 (5 bases). The germline V and J ends were trimmed by 4 bases and 2 bases, with 9 bases remaining between them. CDR3 length: 13 residues. Germline V gives CDR1 SGHNT, CDR2 YYREEE (reference sequence). In nucleotides, the CDR3 is TGTGCCAGCAGCCCTGACAGCAACTATGGCTACACCTTC. Protein: CASSPDSNYGYTF.

This chain links TRBV6-6 with TRBJ1-2; D possibly corresponds to TRBD1 (6 bases). Per the germline V gene, CDR1 is MNHNY and CDR2 is SVGAGI (reference sequence). Trimming cost V 5 bases and J 3 bases, with 10 bases left between them. The CDR3 covers 13 residues. The CDR3 DNA is TGTGCCAGCAGTGTACAGGGTTACTATGGCTACACCTTC. Residues: CASSVQGYYGYTF.

V is TRBV5-1 and J is TRBJ2-5; TRBD2 matches at 9 bases. This CDR3 has 14 residues. In germline, CDR1 is SGHRS, CDR2 YFSETQ. V shed 0 bases and J 4 bases; nucleotides not matched to a gene: 1. CDR3 loop: CASSLGGGGETQYF. Here the CDR3 DNA reads TGCGCCAGCAGCTTGGGCGGGGGGGGAGAGACCCAGTACTTC.